This T cell receptor beta chain was profiled in a study of Ad26.COV2.S vaccination and SARS-CoV-2 variants. Across the whole study: Ad26.COV2.S was injected intramuscularly once or twice, 56 days apart.

Regarding this clone: The antigen is not known.

The germline gives CDR1 GTSNPN, CDR2 SVGIG (reference sequence). V gave up 4 bases and J gave up 6 bases, with 19 bases separating them. This CDR3 has 15 amino acids. Treatment in this sample: 19 received Ad26.COV2.S at low or high dose, single or two shots; 5 received placebo; per-sample allocation not given. It was on day 63 after the first vaccine or placebo injection that samples were taken. An Ad26 vector was used to express Wuhan-strain SARS-CoV-2 spike as the vaccine. Findings and caveats of the study: Reported post-vaccination CD8+ and CD4+ T cell responses to spike showed substantial breadth.

Clones were sequenced by immunoSEQ multiplex PCR, and TCRdb holds only the in-frame ones, with some missing. The repertoire has about 350,000 clones, about nine tenths of them found once; the top ten carry 6.4%. Material: peripheral blood, obtained in a trial of Ad26.COV2.S vaccine versus placebo. This chain links TRBV30 with TRBJ1-5, with D maybe TRBD1 (6 bases). This TCR derives from a person between 18 and 59 years old who received the Ad26.COV2.S COVID-19 vaccine or a placebo. CDR3 nucleotides: TGTGCCTGGACTGGGAAGGGGGACGTAAGTCAGCCCCAGCATTTT. It yields the protein CAWTGKGDVSQPQHF.